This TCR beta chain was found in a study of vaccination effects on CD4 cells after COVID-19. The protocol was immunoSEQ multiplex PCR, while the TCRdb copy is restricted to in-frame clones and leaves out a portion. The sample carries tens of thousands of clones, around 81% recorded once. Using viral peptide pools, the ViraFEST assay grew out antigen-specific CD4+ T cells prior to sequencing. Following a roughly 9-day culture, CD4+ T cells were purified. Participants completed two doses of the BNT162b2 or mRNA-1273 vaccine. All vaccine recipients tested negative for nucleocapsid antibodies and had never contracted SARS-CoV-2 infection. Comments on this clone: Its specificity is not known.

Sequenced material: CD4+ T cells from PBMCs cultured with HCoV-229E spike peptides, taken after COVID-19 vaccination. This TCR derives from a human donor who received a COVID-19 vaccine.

CDR3 in DNA: TGTGCCTGGAGTGCAGAGGCGGGGGCGAACACCGGGGAGCTGTTTTTT. This translates into CAWSAEAGANTGELFF. The V gene is TRBV30, the J gene TRBJ2-2, with 7 bases aligning to TRBD2. Germline CDR1 reads GTSNPN; CDR2 reads SVGIG (reference sequence). The CDR3 sequence is 16 residues long. J gave up 0 bases and V 1 base, and 5 bases lay outside the gene matches. The full variable domain, its missing parts supplied by reference TRBV30 and TRBJ2-2, is SQTIHQWPATLVQPVGSPLSLECTVEGTSNPNLYWYRQAAGRGLQLLFYSVGIGQISSEVPQNLSASRPQDRQFILSSKKLLLSDSGFYLCAWSAEAGANTGELFFGEGSRLTVL.